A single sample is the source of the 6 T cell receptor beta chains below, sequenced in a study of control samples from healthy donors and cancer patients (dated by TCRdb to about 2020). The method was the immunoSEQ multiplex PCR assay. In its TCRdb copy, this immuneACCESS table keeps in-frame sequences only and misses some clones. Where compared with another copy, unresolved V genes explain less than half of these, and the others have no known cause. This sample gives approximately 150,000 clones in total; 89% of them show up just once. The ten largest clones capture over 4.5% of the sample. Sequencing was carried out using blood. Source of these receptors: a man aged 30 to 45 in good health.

CDR3 protein: CASSLGLAGITGELFF. The CDR3 DNA is TGTGCCAGCAGCTTGGGACTAGCGGGTATCACCGGGGAGCTGTTTTTT. The chain recombines TRBV11-3 with TRBJ2-2; TRBD2 matches at 12 bases. CDR1 and CDR2 (germline): SGHNT, YENEEA. The CDR3 sequence is 16 residues long. V gave up 3 bases and J gave up 4 bases; unmatched junction bases: 3.

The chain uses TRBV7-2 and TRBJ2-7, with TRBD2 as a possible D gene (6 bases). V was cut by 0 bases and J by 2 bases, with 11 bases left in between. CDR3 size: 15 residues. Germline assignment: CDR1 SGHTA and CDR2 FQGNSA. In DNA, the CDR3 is TGTGCCAGCAGCTTAGCCCGGGGGAGAGCCTACGAGCAGTACTTC. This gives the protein CASSLARGRAYEQYF.

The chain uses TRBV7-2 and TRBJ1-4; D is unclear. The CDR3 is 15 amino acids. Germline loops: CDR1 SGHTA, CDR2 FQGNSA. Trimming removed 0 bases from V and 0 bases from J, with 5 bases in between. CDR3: CASSLAAATNEKLFF. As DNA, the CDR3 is TGTGCCAGCAGCTTAGCTGCAGCAACTAATGAAAAACTGTTTTTT. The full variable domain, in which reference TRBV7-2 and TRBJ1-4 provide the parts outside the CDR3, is GAGVSQSPSNKVTEKGKDVELRCDPISGHTALYWYRQSLGQGLEFLIYFQGNSAPDKSGLPSDRFSAERTGGSVSTLTIQRTQQEDSAVYLCASSLAAATNEKLFFGSGTQLSVL.

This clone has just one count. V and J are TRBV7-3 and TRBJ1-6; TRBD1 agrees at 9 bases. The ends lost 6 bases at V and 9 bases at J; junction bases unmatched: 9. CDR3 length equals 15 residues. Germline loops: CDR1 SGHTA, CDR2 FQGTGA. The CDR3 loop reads CASSFTGGVSSPLHF. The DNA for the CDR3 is TGTGCCAGCAGTTTCACAGGGGGCGTAAGTTCACCCCTCCACTTT.

CDR3 DNA: TGTGCCAGCCGACGGACTGTCGGGGAGCTGTTTTTT. This translates into CASRRTVGELFF. This chain links TRBV3-1 (or the pseudogene TRBV3-2) with TRBJ2-2; possibly TRBD2 for D (5 bases). Germline V gene data show CDR1 as LGHDT and CDR2 as YNNKEL (reference sequence). This CDR3 is built from 12 residues. V gave up 8 bases and J gave up 7 bases, with 11 bases separating them.

The CDR3 DNA sequence: TGCGCCAGCAGCTTGTCCCAAACCTACAATGAGCAGTTCTTC. It codes for CASSLSQTYNEQFF. V usage is TRBV5-1 and J usage is TRBJ2-1; D is ambiguous. The ends were cut back, 1 base at V and 2 bases at J, with 7 bases in the middle. This CDR3 is 14 amino acids long. CDR1 SGHRS and CDR2 YFSETQ come from the germline V gene.